This T cell receptor beta chain appears in the sequencing data of a study of control samples from healthy donors and cancer patients. The CDR3 is made up of 15 amino acids. V gave up 7 bases and J gave up 0 bases; unmatched junction bases: 9. Germline lookup yields CDR1 MDHEN and CDR2 SYDVKM. TCRdb keeps only in-frame clones here, not all; method: immunoSEQ multiplex PCR. The sample shows over 100,000 clones, 70% to 90% of them seen only once. The V gene is TRBV28, the J gene TRBJ2-7, with 7 nucleotides matching TRBD1. The sample was blood. This TCR came from a middle-aged man in good health. The CDR3 reads CASTKLGQPSYEQYF. As DNA, the CDR3 is TGTGCCAGCACCAAACTGGGACAGCCCTCCTACGAGCAGTACTTC.